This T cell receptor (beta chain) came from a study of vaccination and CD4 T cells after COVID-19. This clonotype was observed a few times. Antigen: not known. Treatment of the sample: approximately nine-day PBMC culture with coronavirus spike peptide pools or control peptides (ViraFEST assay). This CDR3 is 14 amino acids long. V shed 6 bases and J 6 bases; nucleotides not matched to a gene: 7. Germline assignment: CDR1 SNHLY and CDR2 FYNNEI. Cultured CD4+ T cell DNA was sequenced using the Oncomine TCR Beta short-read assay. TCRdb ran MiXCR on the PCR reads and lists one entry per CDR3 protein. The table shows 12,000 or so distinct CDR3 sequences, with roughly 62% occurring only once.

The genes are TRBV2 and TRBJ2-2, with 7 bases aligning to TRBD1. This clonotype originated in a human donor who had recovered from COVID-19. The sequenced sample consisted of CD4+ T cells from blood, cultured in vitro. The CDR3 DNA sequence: TGTGCCAGCAGGTTTGACAGGGAAGCCGGGGAGCTGTTTTTT. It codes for CASRFDREAGELFF.